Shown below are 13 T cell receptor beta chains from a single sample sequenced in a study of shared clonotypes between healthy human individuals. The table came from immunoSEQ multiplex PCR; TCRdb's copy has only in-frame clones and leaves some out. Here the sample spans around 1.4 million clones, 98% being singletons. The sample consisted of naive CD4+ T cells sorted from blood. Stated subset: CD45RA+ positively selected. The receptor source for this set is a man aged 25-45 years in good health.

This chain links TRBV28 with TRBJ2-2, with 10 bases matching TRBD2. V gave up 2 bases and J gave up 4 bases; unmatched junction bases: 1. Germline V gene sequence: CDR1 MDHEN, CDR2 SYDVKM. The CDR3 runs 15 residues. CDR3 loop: CASSLSGRATGELFF. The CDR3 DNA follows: TGTGCCAGCAGTTTAAGCGGGAGGGCCACCGGGGAGCTGTTTTTT.

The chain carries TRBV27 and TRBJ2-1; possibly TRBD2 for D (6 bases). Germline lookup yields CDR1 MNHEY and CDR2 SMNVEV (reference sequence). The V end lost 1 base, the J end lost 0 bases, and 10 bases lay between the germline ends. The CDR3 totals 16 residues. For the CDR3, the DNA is TGTGCCAGCAGTTTATTCGCGGGGCCCTCCTACAATGAGCAGTTCTTC. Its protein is CASSLFAGPSYNEQFF.

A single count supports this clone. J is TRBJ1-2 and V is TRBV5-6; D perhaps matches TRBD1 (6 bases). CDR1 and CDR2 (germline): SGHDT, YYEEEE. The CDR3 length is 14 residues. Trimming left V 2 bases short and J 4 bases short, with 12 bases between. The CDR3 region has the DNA TGTGCCAGCAGCTTTCCCAGGGGCGGCTATGGCTACACCTTC. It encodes CASSFPRGGYGYTF.

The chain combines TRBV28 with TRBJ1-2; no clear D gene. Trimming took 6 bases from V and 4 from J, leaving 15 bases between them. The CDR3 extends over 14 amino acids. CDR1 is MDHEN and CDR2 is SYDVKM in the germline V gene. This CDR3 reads CASSPPWALYGYTF. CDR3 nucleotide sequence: TGTGCCAGCAGCCCCCCCTGGGCCCTCTATGGCTACACCTTC.

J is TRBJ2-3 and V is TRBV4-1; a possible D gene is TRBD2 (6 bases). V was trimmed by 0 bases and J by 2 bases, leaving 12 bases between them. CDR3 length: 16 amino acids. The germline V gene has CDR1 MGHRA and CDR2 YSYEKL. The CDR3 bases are TGCGCCAGCAGCCAAGAAGGAGGACTAACCACAGATACGCAGTATTTT. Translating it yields CASSQEGGLTTDTQYF.

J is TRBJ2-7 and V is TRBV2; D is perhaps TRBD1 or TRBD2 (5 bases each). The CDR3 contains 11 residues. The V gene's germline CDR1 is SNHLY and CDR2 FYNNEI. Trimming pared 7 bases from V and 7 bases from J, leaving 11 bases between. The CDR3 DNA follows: TGTGCCAGCAACCGGGACGGAGAGCAGTACTTC. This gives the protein CASNRDGEQYF.

CDR3 coding DNA: TGCGCCAGCAGCCCGGGACCCAGGGTGGGAAACACCATATATTTT. This sequence encodes CASSPGPRVGNTIYF. The rearrangement uses TRBV5-1 and TRBJ1-3, with TRBD1 as a possible D gene (5 bases). CDR1 and CDR2 (germline): SGHRS, YFSETQ. The CDR3 sequence is 15 residues long. The germline V and J ends were trimmed by 4 bases and 4 bases, with 15 bases remaining between them.

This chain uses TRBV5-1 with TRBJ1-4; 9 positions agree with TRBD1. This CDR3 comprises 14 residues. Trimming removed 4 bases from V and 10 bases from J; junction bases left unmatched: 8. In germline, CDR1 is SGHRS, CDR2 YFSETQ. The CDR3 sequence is CASSPGDRAGKLFF. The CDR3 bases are TGCGCCAGCAGCCCAGGGGACAGGGCTGGAAAACTGTTTTTT.

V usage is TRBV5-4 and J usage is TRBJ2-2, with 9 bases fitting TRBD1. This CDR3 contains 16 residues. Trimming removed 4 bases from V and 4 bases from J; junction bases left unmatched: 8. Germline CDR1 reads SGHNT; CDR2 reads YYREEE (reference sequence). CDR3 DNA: TGTGCCAGCAGCCAGCCGGGACAGGGATTCACCGGGGAGCTGTTTTTT. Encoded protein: CASSQPGQGFTGELFF.

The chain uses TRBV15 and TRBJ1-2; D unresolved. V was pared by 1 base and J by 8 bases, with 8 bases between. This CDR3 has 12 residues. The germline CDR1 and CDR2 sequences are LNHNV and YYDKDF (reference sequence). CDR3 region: CATSRAGGGYTF. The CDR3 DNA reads TGTGCCACCAGCAGAGCAGGCGGGGGCTACACCTTC.

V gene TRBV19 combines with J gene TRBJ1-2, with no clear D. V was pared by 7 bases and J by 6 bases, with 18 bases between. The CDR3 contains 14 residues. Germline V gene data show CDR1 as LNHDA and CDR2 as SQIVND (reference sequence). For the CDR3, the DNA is TGTGCCAGTACCAATAGTCCGGGGAGACATGGCTACACCTTC. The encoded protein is CASTNSPGRHGYTF.

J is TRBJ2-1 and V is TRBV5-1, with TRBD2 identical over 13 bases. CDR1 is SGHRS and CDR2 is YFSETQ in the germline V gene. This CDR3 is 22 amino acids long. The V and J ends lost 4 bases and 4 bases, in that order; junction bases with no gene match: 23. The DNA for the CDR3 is TGCGCCAGCAGCCGAAGGGTTCAGGGACTAGCGGGAAGACCATACCTATACAATGAGCAGTTCTTC. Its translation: CASSRRVQGLAGRPYLYNEQFF.

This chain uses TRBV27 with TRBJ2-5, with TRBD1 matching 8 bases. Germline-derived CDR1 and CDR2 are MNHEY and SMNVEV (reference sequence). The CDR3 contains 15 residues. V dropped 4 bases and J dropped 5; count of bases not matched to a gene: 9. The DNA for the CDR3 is TGTGCCAGCAGTTCCTCGAGCAGGGGGCAGGAGACCCAGTACTTC. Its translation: CASSSSSRGQETQYF.